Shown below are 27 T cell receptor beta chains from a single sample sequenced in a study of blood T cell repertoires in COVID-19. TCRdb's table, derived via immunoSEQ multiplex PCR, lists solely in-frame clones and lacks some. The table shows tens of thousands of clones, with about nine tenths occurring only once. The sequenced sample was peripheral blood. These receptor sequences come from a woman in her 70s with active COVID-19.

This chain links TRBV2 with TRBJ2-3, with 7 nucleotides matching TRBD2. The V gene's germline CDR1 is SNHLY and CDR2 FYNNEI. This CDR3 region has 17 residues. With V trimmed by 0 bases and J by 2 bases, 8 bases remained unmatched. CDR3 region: CASSEAFWREITDTQYF. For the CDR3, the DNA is TGTGCCAGCAGTGAAGCTTTCTGGCGGGAGATCACAGATACGCAGTATTTT.

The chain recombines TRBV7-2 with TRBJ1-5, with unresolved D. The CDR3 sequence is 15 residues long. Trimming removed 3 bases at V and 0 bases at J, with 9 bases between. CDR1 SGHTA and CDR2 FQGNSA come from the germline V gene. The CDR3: CASSFWPNSNQPQHF. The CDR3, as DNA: TGTGCCAGCAGCTTTTGGCCGAATAGCAATCAGCCCCAGCATTTT.

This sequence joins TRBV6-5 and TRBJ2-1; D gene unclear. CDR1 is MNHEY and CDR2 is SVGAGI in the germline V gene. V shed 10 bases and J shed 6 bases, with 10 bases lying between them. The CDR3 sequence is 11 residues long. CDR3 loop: CATQVGNEQFF. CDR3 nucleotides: TGTGCCACCCAGGTCGGCAATGAGCAGTTCTTC.

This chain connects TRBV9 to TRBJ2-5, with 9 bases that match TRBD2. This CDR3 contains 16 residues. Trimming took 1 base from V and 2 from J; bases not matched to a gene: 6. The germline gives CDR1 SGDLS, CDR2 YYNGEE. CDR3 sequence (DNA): TGTGCCAGCAGCGTAAGCATAGCGGGAGAGCAAGAGACCCAGTACTTC. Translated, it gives CASSVSIAGEQETQYF.

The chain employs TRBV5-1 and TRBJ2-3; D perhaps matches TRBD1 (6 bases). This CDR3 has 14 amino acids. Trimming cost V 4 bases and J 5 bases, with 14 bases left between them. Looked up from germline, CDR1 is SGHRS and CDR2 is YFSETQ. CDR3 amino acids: CASSKGELLDTQYF. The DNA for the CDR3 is TGCGCCAGCAGCAAGGGGGAACTTTTAGATACGCAGTATTTT.

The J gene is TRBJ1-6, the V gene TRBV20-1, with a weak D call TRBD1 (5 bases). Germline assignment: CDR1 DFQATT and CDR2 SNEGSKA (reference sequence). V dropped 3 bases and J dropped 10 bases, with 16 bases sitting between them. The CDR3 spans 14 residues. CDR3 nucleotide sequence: TGCAGTGCTAGTCAGCAGGGTTCCGGCTCACCCCTCCACTTT. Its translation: CSASQQGSGSPLHF.

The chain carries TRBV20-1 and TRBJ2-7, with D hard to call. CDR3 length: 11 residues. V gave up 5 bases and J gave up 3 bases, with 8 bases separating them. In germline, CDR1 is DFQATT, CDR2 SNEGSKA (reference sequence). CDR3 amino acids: CSAGASYEQYF. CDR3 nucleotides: TGCAGTGCTGGAGCTAGCTACGAGCAGTACTTC.

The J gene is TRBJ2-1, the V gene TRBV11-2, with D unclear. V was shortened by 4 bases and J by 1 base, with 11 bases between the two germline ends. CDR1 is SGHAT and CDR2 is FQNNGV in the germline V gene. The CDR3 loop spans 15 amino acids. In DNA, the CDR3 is TGTGCCAGCAGCTCCCATGCGGCTTCCTACAATGAGCAGTTCTTC. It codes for CASSSHAASYNEQFF.

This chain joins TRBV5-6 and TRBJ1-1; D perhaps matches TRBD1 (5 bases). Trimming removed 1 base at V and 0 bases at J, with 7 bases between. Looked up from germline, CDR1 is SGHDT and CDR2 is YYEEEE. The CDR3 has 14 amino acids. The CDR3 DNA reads TGTGCCAGCAGCTTGACGGGGGTGAACACTGAAGCTTTCTTT. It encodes CASSLTGVNTEAFF.

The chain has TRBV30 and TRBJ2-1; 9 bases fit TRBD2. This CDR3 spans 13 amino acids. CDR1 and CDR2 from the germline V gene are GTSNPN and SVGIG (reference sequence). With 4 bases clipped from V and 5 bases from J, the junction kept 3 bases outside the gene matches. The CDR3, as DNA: TGTGCCTGGAATAGCGGGAGCCACAATGAGCAGTTCTTC. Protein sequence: CAWNSGSHNEQFF.

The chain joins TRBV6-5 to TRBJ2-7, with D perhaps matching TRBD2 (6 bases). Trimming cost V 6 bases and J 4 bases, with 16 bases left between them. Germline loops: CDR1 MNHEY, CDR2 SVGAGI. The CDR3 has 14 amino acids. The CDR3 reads CASRSLWRGYEQYF. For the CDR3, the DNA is TGTGCCAGCAGGAGTCTTTGGCGGGGTTACGAGCAGTACTTC.

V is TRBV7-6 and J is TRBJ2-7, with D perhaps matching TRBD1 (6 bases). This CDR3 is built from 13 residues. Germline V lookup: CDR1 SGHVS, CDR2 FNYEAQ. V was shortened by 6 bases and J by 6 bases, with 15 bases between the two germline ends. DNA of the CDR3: TGTGCCAGCAGTACCCGGGACACCCCCGAGCAGTACTTC. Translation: CASSTRDTPEQYF.

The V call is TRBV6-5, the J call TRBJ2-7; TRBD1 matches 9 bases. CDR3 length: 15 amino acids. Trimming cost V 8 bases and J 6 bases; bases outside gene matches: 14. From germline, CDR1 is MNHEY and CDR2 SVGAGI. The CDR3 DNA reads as TGTGCCAGCTCGATTACCGGGACAGGGTCCCCCGAGCAGTACTTC. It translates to CASSITGTGSPEQYF.

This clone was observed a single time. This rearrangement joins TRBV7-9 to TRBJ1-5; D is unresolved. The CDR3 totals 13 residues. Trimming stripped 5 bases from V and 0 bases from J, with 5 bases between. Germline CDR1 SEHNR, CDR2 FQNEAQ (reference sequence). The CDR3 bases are TGTGCCAGCAGCCTTAATAGCAATCAGCCCCAGCATTTT. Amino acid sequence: CASSLNSNQPQHF.

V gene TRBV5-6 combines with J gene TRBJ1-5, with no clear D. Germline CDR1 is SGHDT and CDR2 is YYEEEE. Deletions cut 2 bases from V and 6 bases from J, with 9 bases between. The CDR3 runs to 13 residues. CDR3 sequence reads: CASSFTAAQPQHF. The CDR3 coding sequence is TGTGCCAGCAGCTTCACGGCGGCTCAGCCCCAGCATTTT.

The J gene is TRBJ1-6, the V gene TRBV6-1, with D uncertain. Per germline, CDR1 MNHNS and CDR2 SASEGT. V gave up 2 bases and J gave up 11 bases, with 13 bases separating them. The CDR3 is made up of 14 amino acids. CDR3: CASSEIGRRAPLHF. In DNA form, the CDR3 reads TGTGCCAGCAGTGAAATAGGCAGGCGGGCACCCCTCCACTTT.

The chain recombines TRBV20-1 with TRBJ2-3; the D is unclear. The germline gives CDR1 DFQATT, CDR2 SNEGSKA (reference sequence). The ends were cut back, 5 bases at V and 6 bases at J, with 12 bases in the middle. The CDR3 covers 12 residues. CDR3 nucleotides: TGCAGTGCTGGTGCGGCGGCGGATACGCAGTATTTT. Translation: CSAGAAADTQYF.

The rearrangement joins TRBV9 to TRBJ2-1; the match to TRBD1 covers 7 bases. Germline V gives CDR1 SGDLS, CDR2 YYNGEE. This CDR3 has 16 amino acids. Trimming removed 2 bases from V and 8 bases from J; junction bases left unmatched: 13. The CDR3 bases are TGTGCCAGCAGCGTCCGACTCCGGGACAGCCACCATGAGCAGTTCTTC. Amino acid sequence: CASSVRLRDSHHEQFF.

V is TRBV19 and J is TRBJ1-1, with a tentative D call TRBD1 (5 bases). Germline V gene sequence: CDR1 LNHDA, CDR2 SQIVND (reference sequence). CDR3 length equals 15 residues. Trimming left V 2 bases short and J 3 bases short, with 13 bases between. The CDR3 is CASSIQQGLDTEAFF. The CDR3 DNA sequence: TGTGCCAGTAGTATACAGCAGGGATTGGACACTGAAGCTTTCTTT.

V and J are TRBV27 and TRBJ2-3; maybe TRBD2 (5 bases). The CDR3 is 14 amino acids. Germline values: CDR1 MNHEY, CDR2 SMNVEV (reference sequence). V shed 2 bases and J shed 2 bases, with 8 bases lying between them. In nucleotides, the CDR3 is TGTGCCAGCAGTTTAGTAGCGACCACAGATACGCAGTATTTT. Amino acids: CASSLVATTDTQYF.

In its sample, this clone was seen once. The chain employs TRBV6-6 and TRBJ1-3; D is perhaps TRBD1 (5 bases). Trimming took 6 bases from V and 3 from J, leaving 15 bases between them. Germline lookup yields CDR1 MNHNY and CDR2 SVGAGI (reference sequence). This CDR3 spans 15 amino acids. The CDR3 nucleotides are TGTGCCAGCAGACCTCCCGGGACTAGTGGAAACACCATATATTTT. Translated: CASRPPGTSGNTIYF.

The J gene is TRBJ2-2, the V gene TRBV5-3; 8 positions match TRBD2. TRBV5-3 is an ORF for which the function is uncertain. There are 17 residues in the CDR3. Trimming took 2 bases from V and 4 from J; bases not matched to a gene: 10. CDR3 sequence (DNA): TGTGCCAGAAGCTTCAAACCGGGACTAGGATTCACCGGGGAGCTGTTTTTT. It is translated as CARSFKPGLGFTGELFF.

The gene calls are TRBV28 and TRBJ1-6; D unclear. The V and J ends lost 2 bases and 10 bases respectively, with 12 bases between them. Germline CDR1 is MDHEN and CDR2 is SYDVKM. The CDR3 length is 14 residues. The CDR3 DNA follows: TGTGCCAGCAGTTTACCCCGGAGTGGCTCACCCCTCCACTTT. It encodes CASSLPRSGSPLHF. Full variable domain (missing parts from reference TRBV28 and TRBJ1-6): DVKVTQSSRYLVKRTGEKVFLECVQDMDHENMFWYRQDPGLGLRLIYFSYDVKMKEKGDIPEGYSVSREKKERFSLILESASTNQTSMYLCASSLPRSGSPLHFGNGTRLTVT.

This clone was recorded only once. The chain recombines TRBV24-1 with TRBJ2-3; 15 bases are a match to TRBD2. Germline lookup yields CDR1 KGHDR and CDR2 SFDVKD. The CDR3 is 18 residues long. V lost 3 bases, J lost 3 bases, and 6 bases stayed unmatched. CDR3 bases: TGTGCCACCAGTGATCGGCATGGGACTAGCGGGAGGACAGATACGCAGTATTTT. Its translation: CATSDRHGTSGRTDTQYF.

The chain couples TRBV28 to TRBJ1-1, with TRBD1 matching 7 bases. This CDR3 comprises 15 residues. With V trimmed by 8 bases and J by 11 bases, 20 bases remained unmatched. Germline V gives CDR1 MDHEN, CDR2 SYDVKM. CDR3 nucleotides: TGTGCCAGCGCCTCTCCCGGGACAGTCATAACATCGGCTTTCTTT. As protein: CASASPGTVITSAFF.

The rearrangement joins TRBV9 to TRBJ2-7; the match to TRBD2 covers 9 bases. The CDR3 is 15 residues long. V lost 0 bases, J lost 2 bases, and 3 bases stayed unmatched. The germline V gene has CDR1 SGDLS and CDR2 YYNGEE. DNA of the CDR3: TGTGCCAGCAGCGTAGGCATAGCGGGAGCCTACGAGCAGTACTTC. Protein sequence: CASSVGIAGAYEQYF.

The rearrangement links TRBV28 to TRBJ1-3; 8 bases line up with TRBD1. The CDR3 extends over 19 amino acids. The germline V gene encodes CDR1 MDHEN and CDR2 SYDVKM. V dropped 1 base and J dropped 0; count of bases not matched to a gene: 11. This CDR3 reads CASSLSPGTGIFSGNTIYF. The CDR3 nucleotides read TGTGCCAGCAGTTTATCCCCCGGGACAGGCATATTCTCTGGAAACACCATATATTTT.